These 18 T cell receptor beta chains share one sample of origin, sequenced in a study of identical twins. TCRdb itself ran the 5' RACE reads through MiXCR, one entry per CDR3 protein. The sample lists 200,000 to 300,000 distinct CDR3 sequences, roughly 7% occurring once. Separately, the same data were catalogued under a study of yellow fever vaccine responses in identical twins.

The material sequenced was memory (CD45RO+) T cells sorted from blood. All receptors come from a woman aged 18-29 years in good health.

This clonotype was counted ten times or more. The chain is built from TRBV5-1 and TRBJ2-3, with a possible D match to TRBD2 (5 bases). CDR1 and CDR2 (germline): SGHRS, YFSETQ. The V end was cut by 0 bases, the J end by 9 bases, with 8 bases between. The CDR3 loop spans 12 amino acids. The CDR3 nucleotides are TGCGCCAGCAGCTTGGATGGAGGAACGCAGTATTTT. Residues: CASSLDGGTQYF.

This clonotype was detected ten times or more. The chain carries TRBV3-1 and TRBJ2-2; D may be TRBD2 (5 bases). The CDR3 extends over 17 amino acids. Deletions cut 4 bases from V and 4 bases from J, with 19 bases between. Looked up from germline, CDR1 is LGHDT and CDR2 is YNNKEL (reference sequence). As DNA, the CDR3 is TGTGCCAGCAGCCCCCATGCGGGCCGGGCTACCACCGGGGAGCTGTTTTTT. This gives the protein CASSPHAGRATTGELFF.

This clonotype was picked up a small number of times. The chain combines TRBV25-1 with TRBJ2-7, with 7 bases identical to TRBD2. V gave up 4 bases and J gave up 0 bases; unmatched junction bases: 6. The length of the CDR3 is 15 residues. Germline V CDR1 and CDR2: MGHDK, SYGVNS. The CDR3 DNA reads as TGTGCCAGCAGTGTGGGGGAGGGGCACTCCTACGAGCAGTACTTC. It codes for CASSVGEGHSYEQYF.

This clonotype was detected ten times or more. The CDR3 loop reads CASSFRTNIPGELFF. CDR3 DNA: TGTGCCAGCAGTTTCAGGACCAATATCCCGGGGGAGCTGTTTTTT. This rearrangement joins TRBV28 to TRBJ2-2; D ambiguous. The V and J ends lost 3 bases and 8 bases respectively, with 16 bases between them. The length of the CDR3 is 15 residues. CDR1 and CDR2 (germline): MDHEN, SYDVKM.

V gene TRBV27 combines with J gene TRBJ1-5; TRBD1 might be the D (5 bases). There are 15 residues in the CDR3. V shed 7 bases and J shed 0 bases, with 13 bases lying between them. Germline CDR1 and CDR2: MNHEY and SMNVEV (reference sequence). CDR3 protein: CASIIRGDSNQPQHF. CDR3 in DNA: TGTGCCAGCATTATCCGAGGGGATAGCAATCAGCCCCAGCATTTT.

This clonotype was observed at least ten times. This chain joins TRBV24-1 and TRBJ1-5, with unresolved D. In germline, CDR1 is KGHDR, CDR2 SFDVKD. The CDR3 consists of 14 residues. V was trimmed by 4 bases and J by 9 bases, leaving 15 bases between them. The DNA for the CDR3 is TGTGCCACCAGTGACACGTCAGCGGTAAGGCCCCAGCATTTT. This sequence encodes CATSDTSAVRPQHF.

This clonotype was counted many times. The gene calls are TRBV28 and TRBJ2-1, with D possibly matching TRBD2 (7 bases). The germline V and J ends were trimmed by 6 bases and 8 bases, with 17 bases remaining between them. The CDR3 extends over 14 amino acids. The germline V gene encodes CDR1 MDHEN and CDR2 SYDVKM. Here the CDR3 reads CASRAWGGRDEQFF. Written as DNA, the CDR3 is TGTGCCAGCAGGGCTTGGGGGGGGCGCGATGAGCAGTTCTTC.

This clonotype was detected only a few times. V gene TRBV18 combines with J gene TRBJ2-7, with D hard to call. Germline assignment: CDR1 KGHSH and CDR2 LQKENI. This CDR3 spans 12 amino acids. Trimming pared 3 bases from V and 7 bases from J, leaving 10 bases between. The CDR3 reads CASSPLGTEQYF. The CDR3 DNA follows: TGTGCCAGCTCACCCCTAGGCACAGAGCAGTACTTC. Full variable domain (outside the CDR3, taken from reference TRBV18 and TRBJ2-7): NAGVMQNPRHLVRRRGQEARLRCSPMKGHSHVYWYRQLPEEGLKFMVYLQKENIIDESGMPKERFSAEFPKEGPSILRIQQVVRGDSAAYFCASSPLGTEQYFGPGTRLTVT.

CDR3 nucleotide sequence: TGTGCCACCAGCAGAGATTCTACAGGGACCCGAGAGACCCAGTACTTC. The encoded protein is CATSRDSTGTRETQYF. V and J are TRBV15 and TRBJ2-5; D might be TRBD1 (6 bases). V lost 0 bases and J lost 4, with 15 bases in between. Germline values: CDR1 LNHNV, CDR2 YYDKDF (reference sequence). There are 16 residues in the CDR3. The full variable domain, its missing parts supplied by reference TRBV15 and TRBJ2-5, is DAMVIQNPRYQVTQFGKPVTLSCSQTLNHNVMYWYQQKSSQAPKLLFHYYDKDFNNEADTPDNFQSRRPNTSFCFLDIRSPGLGDTAMYLCATSRDSTGTRETQYFGPGTRLLVL.

The chain employs TRBV20-1 and TRBJ2-7, with D perhaps TRBD1 or TRBD2 (5 bases each). Trimming removed 0 bases at V and 0 bases at J, with 15 bases between. The germline V gene encodes CDR1 DFQATT and CDR2 SNEGSKA (reference sequence). The CDR3 contains 16 residues. CDR3 in amino acids: CSARDVVTGTSYEQYF. For the CDR3, the DNA is TGCAGTGCTAGAGATGTTGTGACGGGGACCTCCTACGAGCAGTACTTC.

At least ten counts were recorded for this clonotype. The chain couples TRBV14 to TRBJ1-2; 7 bases match TRBD1. The CDR3 is 14 amino acids. With V trimmed by 3 bases and J by 3 bases, 4 bases remained unmatched. Germline CDR1 is SGHDN and CDR2 is FVKESK. The CDR3 DNA is TGTGCCAGCAGCCAGACAGGGTGGTACTATGGCTACACCTTC. Translation: CASSQTGWYYGYTF.

This clonotype was detected only a few times. The chain employs TRBV20-1 and TRBJ2-1; D may be TRBD1 (7 bases). Germline V gene data show CDR1 as DFQATT and CDR2 as SNEGSKA (reference sequence). This CDR3 spans 17 amino acids. Written as DNA, the CDR3 is TGCTGCGCTAGAGACACCCCCCGACCGACAGGGAGGTATGAGCAGTTCTTC. It is translated as CCARDTPRPTGRYEQFF.

This clonotype was counted a few times. The CDR3 region is CASSSDSEVNSPLHF. The CDR3 nucleotides read TGTGCCAGCAGCAGTGACAGTGAAGTTAATTCACCCCTCCACTTT. V is TRBV12-3 or TRBV12-4 and J is TRBJ1-6; possibly TRBD1 for D (5 bases). The length of the CDR3 is 15 residues. The V and J ends lost 6 bases and 6 bases respectively, with 15 bases between them.

The chain couples TRBV27 to TRBJ2-7, with 7 bases identical to TRBD1. This CDR3 is built from 15 residues. With V trimmed by 5 bases and J by 3 bases, 10 bases remained unmatched. CDR1 and CDR2 (germline): MNHEY, SMNVEV (reference sequence). The CDR3 spells CASSPRQGWGYEQYF. In DNA form, the CDR3 reads TGTGCCAGCAGTCCCCGACAGGGCTGGGGCTACGAGCAGTACTTC.

V usage is TRBV28 and J usage is TRBJ2-5; TRBD2 might be the D (5 bases). CDR1 is MDHEN and CDR2 is SYDVKM in the germline V gene. The CDR3 covers 15 residues. V was pared by 6 bases and J by 2 bases, with 16 bases between. CDR3 DNA: TGTGCCAGCAGCAGATTAGACTGGACTCAAGAGACCCAGTACTTC. It specifies CASSRLDWTQETQYF.

In this sample, this clonotype turned up a few times. The V and J genes are TRBV29-1 and TRBJ2-1; either TRBD1 or TRBD2 may supply D (7 bases each). This CDR3 has 11 amino acids. Trimming cost V 7 bases and J 9 bases, with 13 bases left between them. In germline, CDR1 is SQVTM, CDR2 ANQGSEA. DNA of the CDR3: TGCAGCGGGGGGGAGGGGGCTGAGCAGTTCTTC. Amino acid sequence: CSGGEGAEQFF.

The V and J genes are TRBV11-2 and TRBJ1-1; D is unclear. This CDR3 spans 15 amino acids. Between the trimmed V and J ends, which lost 2 bases and 1 base, there was a span of 11 bases. Germline V CDR1 and CDR2: SGHAT, FQNNGV. The CDR3 spells CASSLQVIGNTEAFF. DNA for the CDR3: TGTGCCAGCAGCTTACAGGTTATCGGGAACACTGAAGCTTTCTTT.

DNA of the CDR3: TGTGCCAGCGAGACTAGCGGGAGGGCCGACACCGGGGAGCTGTTTTTT. Encoded protein: CASETSGRADTGELFF. The chain joins TRBV28 to TRBJ2-2; 14 nucleotides align to TRBD2. CDR3 size: 16 residues. The V segment lost 8 bases and the J segment 3 bases; nucleotides outside the gene matches: 5. CDR1 MDHEN and CDR2 SYDVKM come from the germline V gene.